A single sample is the source of the 23 T cell receptor beta chains below, sequenced in a study of T-cell reconstitution after alpha-beta-depleted transplantation in children. As it was prepared, the TCRbeta library received unique molecular identifiers. TCRdb redid the calling of the PCR reads with MiXCR, one entry per CDR3 protein. The sample consists of some 400,000 distinct CDR3 sequences, 20% of them appearing once. The material was PBMCs from the stem cell graft donor, obtained from the stem cell graft. All receptors derive from a human donor who donated a stem cell graft to a child with acute myeloid leukemia.

The chain carries TRBV29-1 and TRBJ1-5; D gene ambiguous. V was cut by 4 bases and J by 2 bases, with 15 bases left in between. The CDR3 covers 15 residues. From germline, CDR1 is SQVTM and CDR2 ANQGSEA. CDR3 coding DNA: TGCAGCGTTGGGGAGGGCCTGACCGGCAATCAGCCCCAGCATTTT. Amino acids: CSVGEGLTGNQPQHF.

The sample holds a few counts of this clonotype. The V and J genes are TRBV29-1 and TRBJ2-3; a weak D match, TRBD2 (6 bases). Germline values: CDR1 SQVTM, CDR2 ANQGSEA. V lost 6 bases and J 3 bases, leaving 10 bases between the germline ends. This CDR3 contains 12 residues. CDR3 residues: CSVGRRTDTQYF. CDR3 DNA sequence: TGCAGCGTGGGGAGGCGGACAGATACGCAGTATTTT.

The chain combines TRBV28 with TRBJ2-1, with 16 bases identical to TRBD2. With V trimmed by 5 bases and J by 3 bases, 13 bases remained unmatched. This CDR3 spans 20 amino acids. Germline-derived CDR1 and CDR2 are MDHEN and SYDVKM. CDR3: CASSGFAGLAGGPDYNEQFF. For the CDR3, the DNA is TGTGCCAGCAGTGGTTTTGCGGGACTAGCGGGAGGGCCTGACTACAATGAGCAGTTCTTC.

The chain is built from TRBV19 and TRBJ2-1, with D perhaps matching TRBD1 or TRBD2 (5 bases each). The CDR3 has 13 amino acids. Deletions cut 5 bases from V and 9 bases from J, with 14 bases between. Germline CDR1 is LNHDA and CDR2 is SQIVND (reference sequence). The CDR3 sequence: CASSVPGPSEQFF. CDR3 nucleotides: TGTGCCAGTAGTGTCCCGGGACCCTCTGAGCAGTTCTTC.

V and J are TRBV27 and TRBJ1-1; 7 bases map to TRBD1. Per the germline V gene, CDR1 is MNHEY and CDR2 is SMNVEV (reference sequence). V trimming: 6 bases; J trimming: 1 base; junction bases outside the gene matches: 17. The CDR3 length is 18 residues. DNA of the CDR3: TGTGCCAGCAGCACATACCCTCACAGGGGCCCGCGGAACACTGAAGCTTTCTTT. Amino acid sequence: CASSTYPHRGPRNTEAFF.

This clonotype was picked up many times. The rearrangement joins TRBV12-3 or TRBV12-4 to TRBJ2-7; no definite D call. This CDR3 has 12 amino acids. V was cut by 3 bases and J by 4 bases, with 7 bases left in between. CDR3 loop: CASSFSYYEQYF. CDR3 sequence (DNA): TGTGCCAGCAGTTTTTCGTATTACGAGCAGTACTTC.

This sequence joins TRBV4-1 and TRBJ2-7, with 12 bases lining up with TRBD1. Germline-derived CDR1 and CDR2 are MGHRA and YSYEKL. V was pared by 1 base and J by 2 bases, with 12 bases of the junction left unmatched. CDR3 length equals 19 residues. CDR3 in DNA: TGCGCCAGCAGCCAAGGGAGGGGACAGGGGGCTCTGTTGGCCTACGAGCAGTACTTC. Translating it yields CASSQGRGQGALLAYEQYF.

V is TRBV7-2 and J is TRBJ2-7; 7 bases map to TRBD2. Unmatched junction bases numbered 7, after V lost 6 bases and J lost 2 bases. Germline assignment: CDR1 SGHTA and CDR2 FQGNSA. The CDR3 is 14 amino acids. CDR3 region: CASSVREIPYEQYF. CDR3 bases: TGTGCCAGCAGTGTGCGGGAGATCCCCTACGAGCAGTACTTC.

This rearrangement joins TRBV29-1 to TRBJ2-5; 11 bases agree with TRBD2. The germline CDR1 and CDR2 sequences are SQVTM and ANQGSEA. The CDR3 contains 15 residues. The J segment lost 0 bases and the V segment lost 4 bases, leaving 4 bases of the junction unmatched. Here the CDR3 reads CSVGVAGGYQETQYF. The CDR3 nucleotides read TGCAGCGTTGGAGTAGCGGGAGGGTACCAAGAGACCCAGTACTTC.

The chain employs TRBV4-1 and TRBJ1-1; tentative D call: TRBD1 (5 bases). Germline loops: CDR1 MGHRA, CDR2 YSYEKL. CDR3 length: 15 residues. Trimming removed 1 base from V and 6 bases from J, with 15 bases in between. DNA for the CDR3: TGCGCCAGCAGCCAAGTTCGGGGCGATTTGGCTGAAGCTTTCTTT. It encodes CASSQVRGDLAEAFF.

This clonotype occurred many times. The chain is built from TRBV29-1 and TRBJ2-7; D gene ambiguous. The CDR3 extends over 13 amino acids. Trimming took off 1 base at V and 1 base at J, with 8 bases between the two ends. From germline, CDR1 is SQVTM and CDR2 ANQGSEA. The chain's CDR3 is CSVEAGRSYEQYF. Here the CDR3 DNA reads TGCAGCGTTGAAGCCGGACGGTCCTACGAGCAGTACTTC.

This clonotype appeared a few times. This chain uses TRBV6-5 with TRBJ2-1, with TRBD2 matching over 11 bases. Germline CDR1 MNHEY, CDR2 SVGAGI. The CDR3 length is 15 residues. Trimming at V came to 2 bases and at J to 9 bases, leaving 6 bases not matched to a gene. CDR3 region: CASSYPTSGRGEQFF. As DNA, the CDR3 is TGTGCCAGCAGTTACCCCACTAGCGGGAGAGGTGAGCAGTTCTTC.

The table lists this clonotype with many counts. The V call is TRBV12-3 or TRBV12-4, the J call TRBJ2-7; 7 nucleotides line up with TRBD1. This CDR3 has 13 amino acids. The J segment lost 7 bases and the V segment lost 3 bases, leaving 6 bases of the junction unmatched. This chain's CDR3 is CASSLATGWEQYF. CDR3 nucleotide sequence: TGTGCCAGCAGTTTGGCGACAGGGTGGGAGCAGTACTTC.

This clonotype occurred a few times. This sequence joins TRBV12-3 or TRBV12-4 and TRBJ2-7, with 9 bases fitting TRBD1. V lost 6 bases, J lost 5 bases, and 14 bases stayed unmatched. The CDR3 sequence is 16 residues long. The CDR3 nucleotides are TGTGCCAGCAGCCCTCCCGAGGGGGGACAGGGCCACGAGCAGTACTTC. Its translation: CASSPPEGGQGHEQYF.

The J gene is TRBJ2-2, the V gene TRBV5-1; the match to TRBD1 covers 11 bases. The CDR3 length is 14 residues. J gave up 6 bases and V 4 bases, and 2 bases lay outside the gene matches. The germline V gene has CDR1 SGHRS and CDR2 YFSETQ. The CDR3 nucleotides are TGCGCCAGCAGCGTGGGACAGGGGGCCGGGGAGCTGTTTTTT. Its translation is CASSVGQGAGELFF.

A few counts support this clonotype. This chain connects TRBV3-1 to TRBJ2-1; TRBD1 might be the D (6 bases). The CDR3 contains 15 residues. CDR1 is LGHDT, CDR2 YNNKEL, per germline (reference sequence). V lost 0 bases, J lost 5 bases, and 11 bases lay in between. This CDR3 reads CASSQDSGENNEQFF. The CDR3 region has the DNA TGTGCCAGCAGCCAAGATTCAGGGGAAAACAATGAGCAGTTCTTC.

This clonotype has only a few counts. V usage is TRBV25-1 and J usage is TRBJ2-4, with a possible D match to TRBD2 (5 bases). The V gene's germline CDR1 is MGHDK and CDR2 SYGVNS. V gave up 4 bases and J gave up 6 bases, with 16 bases separating them. The CDR3 contains 15 residues. The CDR3 loop reads CASSVGSGWVNIQYF. The DNA for the CDR3 is TGTGCCAGCAGTGTAGGATCGGGGTGGGTAAACATTCAGTACTTC.

This clonotype turned up a few times. The chain recombines TRBV18 with TRBJ2-7, with TRBD2 matching 10 bases. The CDR3 is 17 amino acids. Germline values: CDR1 KGHSH, CDR2 LQKENI. V shed 5 bases and J 6 bases; nucleotides not matched to a gene: 16. The CDR3 loop reads CASSSSGRGAYSSEQYF. The DNA for the CDR3 is TGTGCCAGCTCATCTAGCGGGAGAGGGGCTTATTCAAGCGAGCAGTACTTC.

Concerning this clonotype itself: One end of the junction fails to match germline, which may point to a read error. V and J are TRBV20-1 and TRBJ2-7, with a weak D call TRBD1 (5 bases). This CDR3 spans 13 amino acids. Germline V gene data show CDR1 as DFQATT and CDR2 as SNEGSKA (reference sequence). The chain's CDR3 is CSAPAGSSHEQYF. The CDR3 DNA sequence: TGCAGTGCCCCTGCAGGGTCCTCCCACGAGCAGTACTTC.

This clonotype was observed a few times. The chain uses TRBV20-1 and TRBJ1-1, with 7 bases fitting TRBD1. After removal of 1 base from V and 0 bases from J, the junction contained 5 bases not matched to a gene. Germline values: CDR1 DFQATT, CDR2 SNEGSKA (reference sequence). This CDR3 region has 15 residues. The CDR3 protein is CSARARTGLNTEAFF. DNA for the CDR3: TGCAGTGCTAGAGCACGGACAGGACTGAACACTGAAGCTTTCTTT.

This clonotype showed up just a few times. The V and J genes are TRBV12-3 or TRBV12-4 and TRBJ1-2; D gene ambiguous. The CDR3 has 14 residues. Trimming left V 2 bases short and J 4 bases short, with 11 bases between. The CDR3 DNA follows: TGTGCCAGCAGTTTAAGTGGCAGAGGCTATGGCTACACCTTC. Its protein is CASSLSGRGYGYTF.

The chain couples TRBV2 to TRBJ1-5; D gene ambiguous. Deletions cut 3 bases from V and 7 bases from J, with 10 bases between. CDR1 is SNHLY, CDR2 FYNNEI, per germline. The CDR3 spans 13 residues. CDR3 amino acids: CASSDSQIQPQHF. DNA of the CDR3: TGTGCCAGCAGTGATAGTCAGATCCAGCCCCAGCATTTT. The full variable domain, with the rest looked up from reference TRBV2 and TRBJ1-5, is EPEVTQTPSHQVTQMGQEVILRCVPISNHLYFYWYRQILGQKVEFLVSFYNNEISEKSEIFDDQFSVERPDGSNFTLKIRSTKLEDSAMYFCASSDSQIQPQHFGDGTRLSIL.

The chain couples TRBV4-1 to TRBJ2-7; D not resolved. In germline, CDR1 is MGHRA, CDR2 YSYEKL. The V end lost 2 bases, the J end lost 5 bases, and 13 bases lay between the germline ends. The CDR3 consists of 14 residues. The CDR3 DNA reads as TGCGCCAGCAGCCAATTTATGGGAATCGACGAGCAGTACTTC. Its protein product is CASSQFMGIDEQYF.